A single sample gave rise to the 22 T cell receptor beta chains below, sequenced in a study of beta chain features in type 1 diabetes. Findings of the study overall: In every one of the four CD4+ subsets, TCRB CDR3s were moderately but significantly shorter in Type 1 diabetes patients.

The study reverse transcribed the entire isolated RNA, so it sequenced expressed TCRB transcripts. TCRdb keeps only in-frame clones here, not all; method: immunoSEQ multiplex PCR. The sample yields over 650,000 clones, more than 12% seen once. These receptors are not linked to any known antigen. Sequencing was carried out using naive CD4+ T cells from blood. These receptors came from a man aged 18-30 years with type 1 diabetes.

This clone showed up just a few times. V and J are TRBV7-9 and TRBJ2-7; 7 bases map to TRBD1. The CDR3 consists of 14 residues. The germline CDR1 and CDR2 sequences are SEHNR and FQNEAQ (reference sequence). V gave up 3 bases and J gave up 0 bases; unmatched junction bases: 2. CDR3 nucleotide sequence: TGTGCCAGCAGCTTGGGACAGAACTCCTACGAGCAGTACTTC. Encoded protein: CASSLGQNSYEQYF. The full variable domain, its missing parts supplied by reference TRBV7-9 and TRBJ2-7, is DTGVSQNPRHKITKRGQNVTFRCDPISEHNRLYWYRQTLGQGPEFLTYFQNEAQLEKSRLLSDRFSAERPKGSFSTLEIQRTEQGDSAMYLCASSLGQNSYEQYFGPGTRLTVT.

CDR3 amino acids: CSVEGGEGLSYEQYF. CDR3 coding DNA: TGCAGCGTTGAAGGGGGGGAGGGCCTCTCCTACGAGCAGTACTTC. V gene TRBV29-1 combines with J gene TRBJ2-7; TRBD2 matches 7 bases. This CDR3 is 15 amino acids long. V was pared by 1 base and J by 0 bases, with 6 bases of the junction left unmatched. CDR1 and CDR2 (germline): SQVTM, ANQGSEA.

The chain employs TRBV10-3 and TRBJ2-7; TRBD1 might be the D (5 bases). V lost 6 bases to trimming and J lost 2 bases, with 11 bases between them. Germline CDR1 is ENHRY and CDR2 is SYGVKD. This CDR3 spans 13 amino acids. CDR3 sequence reads: CAIRDTGAYEQYF. CDR3 DNA sequence: TGTGCCATCAGGGACACGGGCGCCTACGAGCAGTACTTC.

This sequence joins TRBV5-4 and TRBJ1-1; D is uncertain. Trimming took 0 bases from V and 0 from J, leaving 3 bases between them. The V gene's germline CDR1 is SGHNT and CDR2 YYREEE (reference sequence). The CDR3 runs 13 residues. CDR3 residues: CASSLDMNTEAFF. Here the CDR3 DNA reads TGTGCCAGCAGCTTGGATATGAACACTGAAGCTTTCTTT. Variable domain in full (rest from reference TRBV5-4 and TRBJ1-1): ETGVTQSPTHLIKTRGQQVTLRCSSQSGHNTVSWYQQALGQGPQFIFQYYREEENGRGNFPPRFSGLQFPNYSSELNVNALELDDSALYLCASSLDMNTEAFFGQGTRLTVV.

The genes are TRBV7-3 and TRBJ2-3; the D is unclear. The CDR3 extends over 13 amino acids. Germline V gene lookup returns CDR1 SGHTA and CDR2 FQGTGA. Trimming stripped 3 bases from V and 0 bases from J, with 4 bases between. The CDR3 protein is CASSFMSTDTQYF. CDR3 nucleotides: TGTGCCAGCAGCTTTATGAGCACAGATACGCAGTATTTT.

With regard to this clone: Other nucleotide sequences from this sample produce the same CDR3. This rearrangement joins TRBV27 to TRBJ2-5; D may be TRBD2 (5 bases). Germline V gene data show CDR1 as MNHEY and CDR2 as SMNVEV (reference sequence). V was trimmed by 2 bases and J by 5 bases, leaving 9 bases between them. This CDR3 contains 13 residues. This CDR3 is CASSLRGGETQYF. The CDR3 DNA reads TGTGCCAGCAGTTTACGGGGTGGGGAGACCCAGTACTTC.

The V gene is TRBV5-6, the J gene TRBJ1-5; D ambiguous. In germline, CDR1 is SGHDT, CDR2 YYEEEE. V was shortened by 3 bases and J by 3 bases, with 4 bases between the two germline ends. There are 12 residues in the CDR3. The CDR3 bases are TGTGCCAGCAGCTCTCACAATCAGCCCCAGCATTTT. It yields the protein CASSSHNQPQHF.

Only a few counts were recorded for this clone. This chain uses TRBV19 with TRBJ2-1, with 10 bases fitting TRBD2. V lost 8 bases and J lost 6; bases outside the gene matches: 16. The CDR3 sequence is 17 residues long. CDR1 and CDR2 (germline): LNHDA, SQIVND (reference sequence). The CDR3 here is CASQRVSSGSSRNEQFF. The CDR3 DNA reads as TGTGCCAGTCAAAGGGTGTCTAGCGGGAGTAGTCGCAATGAGCAGTTCTTC.

The chain recombines TRBV6-5 with TRBJ1-2, with no clear D. The length of the CDR3 is 16 residues. Between the trimmed V and J ends, which lost 0 bases and 3 bases, there was a span of 14 bases. Germline CDR1 MNHEY, CDR2 SVGAGI. CDR3 bases: TGTGCCAGCAGTTACTCGGGAGGAGGAACTGACTATGGCTACACCTTC. It translates to CASSYSGGGTDYGYTF.

The sample holds a few counts of this clone. The V and J genes are TRBV29-1 and TRBJ2-1, with TRBD1 matching 8 bases. Germline assignment: CDR1 SQVTM and CDR2 ANQGSEA. The CDR3 is made up of 14 amino acids. Trimming took 1 base from V and 3 from J; bases not matched to a gene: 2. The CDR3 loop is CSVEVDRGYNEQFF. The CDR3, as DNA: TGCAGCGTTGAAGTCGACAGGGGCTACAATGAGCAGTTCTTC.

This clone came up once. This chain links TRBV7-9 with TRBJ1-2; the D is unclear. V was shortened by 6 bases and J by 4 bases, with 15 bases between the two germline ends. The CDR3 sequence is 14 residues long. CDR1 and CDR2 (germline): SEHNR, FQNEAQ (reference sequence). The CDR3 reads CASSSPDGIYGYTF. The CDR3 nucleotides are TGTGCCAGCAGTTCTCCGGACGGAATCTATGGCTACACCTTC.

This clone came up a few times. Other DNA sequences in the sample encode the same CDR3. V usage is TRBV18 and J usage is TRBJ2-5; tentative D call: TRBD2 (5 bases). V was trimmed by 2 bases and J by 5 bases, leaving 9 bases between them. The CDR3 is made up of 13 amino acids. In germline, CDR1 is KGHSH, CDR2 LQKENI. For the CDR3, the DNA is TGTGCCAGCTCACCAGGAGGAGAGGAGACCCAGTACTTC. Translated: CASSPGGEETQYF.

This chain uses TRBV15 with TRBJ2-2, with 7 bases that match TRBD1. V was clipped by 3 bases and J by 0 bases; unmatched bases: 13. CDR1 and CDR2 (germline): LNHNV, YYDKDF (reference sequence). The CDR3 runs 19 residues. The CDR3: CATSRPRAGGFSNTGELFF. CDR3 DNA sequence: TGTGCCACCAGCAGGCCCCGGGCAGGGGGTTTTTCGAACACCGGGGAGCTGTTTTTT.

This clone showed up just a few times. The CDR3 sequence is CASRESGRDNEQFF. DNA for the CDR3: TGCGCCAGCAGAGAGAGCGGGAGGGACAATGAGCAGTTCTTC. V gene TRBV5-1 combines with J gene TRBJ2-1; 10 bases line up with TRBD2. The CDR3 sequence is 14 residues long. The V segment lost 5 bases and the J segment 5 bases; nucleotides outside the gene matches: 4. In germline, CDR1 is SGHRS, CDR2 YFSETQ.

In this sample, this clone turned up a few times. Other nucleotide sequences in the sample specify the same CDR3. The chain couples TRBV10-3 to TRBJ2-5; perhaps TRBD2 as D (5 bases). The CDR3 length is 13 residues. CDR1 ENHRY and CDR2 SYGVKD come from the germline V gene. V was trimmed by 5 bases and J by 3 bases, leaving 10 bases between them. For the CDR3, the DNA is TGTGCCATCAGTCCCTCCGGGGAAGAGACCCAGTACTTC. This translates into CAISPSGEETQYF.

The chain is built from TRBV6-6 and TRBJ2-7; 7 bases are a match to TRBD2. CDR3 size: 15 residues. Looked up from germline, CDR1 is MNHNY and CDR2 is SVGAGI (reference sequence). V lost 2 bases, J lost 5 bases, and 9 bases stayed unmatched. Here the CDR3 reads CASSYPSGGDHEQYF. The DNA for the CDR3 is TGTGCCAGCAGTTACCCGTCTGGGGGGGACCACGAGCAGTACTTC.

The V and J genes are TRBV9 and TRBJ1-1; D is unclear. CDR3 length equals 11 residues. Germline assignment: CDR1 SGDLS and CDR2 YYNGEE. V lost 2 bases, J lost 4 bases, and 3 bases lay in between. The CDR3 coding sequence is TGTGCCAGCAGCGTTATCACTGAAGCTTTCTTT. It specifies CASSVITEAFF.

This clone has only a few counts. The rearrangement uses TRBV19 and TRBJ2-7; 9 bases fit TRBD1. With 5 bases clipped from V and 2 bases from J, the junction kept 10 bases outside the gene matches. Germline assignment: CDR1 LNHDA and CDR2 SQIVND (reference sequence). CDR3 length: 16 residues. CDR3 loop: CASSPWGQGNPYEQYF. As DNA, the CDR3 is TGTGCCAGTAGTCCATGGGGACAGGGAAATCCCTACGAGCAGTACTTC.

The chain carries TRBV12-5 and TRBJ1-2, with 7 bases that match TRBD1. V dropped 6 bases and J dropped 5; count of bases not matched to a gene: 3. The CDR3 is 12 residues long. Germline lookup yields CDR1 LGHNT and CDR2 FRNRAP. DNA for the CDR3: TGTGCTAGTGGCCGGGACAGTTATGGCTACACCTTC. This translates into CASGRDSYGYTF.

This chain connects TRBV7-8 to TRBJ1-5; D not certain. The V gene lost 5 bases and the J gene lost 1 base, with 21 bases spanning the gap. The CDR3 covers 18 residues. Per the germline V gene, CDR1 is SGHVS and CDR2 is FQNEAQ. CDR3 loop: CASSPALGNGVSNQPQHF. CDR3 nucleotides: TGTGCCAGCAGCCCGGCCCTTGGAAACGGGGTGAGCAATCAGCCCCAGCATTTT.

This clone was seen a few times. Other DNA sequences in the same sample also yield this CDR3. The chain couples TRBV5-4 to TRBJ2-3; TRBD2 matches 11 bases. Germline CDR1 SGHNT, CDR2 YYREEE (reference sequence). The V and J ends lost 4 bases and 0 bases, in that order; junction bases with no gene match: 4. This CDR3 has 16 residues. CDR3 residues: CASSRLAGGSTDTQYF. The CDR3 nucleotides are TGTGCCAGCAGCCGCCTAGCGGGAGGCAGCACAGATACGCAGTATTTT.

This clone was detected only a few times. Different DNA sequences within this sample yield the same CDR3. V gene TRBV29-1 combines with J gene TRBJ1-2; tentatively, D is TRBD1 (5 bases). V was clipped by 4 bases and J by 2 bases, with 5 bases between them. The germline V gene encodes CDR1 SQVTM and CDR2 ANQGSEA. The CDR3 has 11 residues. As DNA, the CDR3 is TGCAGCGTTGCAGGGAACTATGGCTACACCTTC. Translation: CSVAGNYGYTF.